Here is one T cell receptor (beta chain) with its context. The ends lost 4 bases at V and 5 bases at J; junction bases unmatched: 8. From germline, CDR1 is MGHRA and CDR2 YSYEKL. The CDR3 extends over 16 amino acids. The assay was immunoSEQ multiplex PCR, and TCRdb's table has in-frame clones only and misses some. This table has about 38,000 clones, about 93% appearing once. This entry is derived from a study of T cell changes during pregnancy in multiple sclerosis. V gene TRBV4-1 combines with J gene TRBJ2-7; 13 bases fit TRBD2. The sequences come from CD4+ T cells from peripheral blood mononuclear cells, collected after pregnancy. This receptor was taken from a female donor in good health, enrolled as a control in a pregnancy study. This chain's CDR3 is CASSPQGLAGAHEQYF. The CDR3 bases are TGCGCCAGCAGCCCTCAAGGACTAGCGGGGGCCCACGAGCAGTACTTC.